This T cell receptor (beta chain) was captured by sequencing in a study of chemoradiotherapy in HPV16-positive cancers. Study-wide background: Candidate HPV-specific T-cell clones and common TCR motifs came from functional assays in two HPV16-positive patients. Study-wide points: Only a couple of HPV16-positive patients supplied the functional HPV-specificity definition. Better recurrence-free survival went with HPV-responsive T-cell expansion in HPV16-positive patients.

Profiling relied on immunoSEQ multiplex PCR, and the TCRdb table lists in-frame clones only, not all of them. The table has some 30,000 clones, over 65% seen once. The V gene lost 1 base and the J gene lost 1 base, with 16 bases spanning the gap. This CDR3 is built from 17 residues. Germline CDR1 and CDR2: SEHNR and FQNEAQ (reference sequence). Comment on this clone: The antigen is not known.

Repertoires were sampled repeatedly during chemoradiotherapy. The chain has TRBV7-9 and TRBJ1-1; the D is unclear. This TCR was recovered from a human donor with HPV-associated anogenital cancer. Specimen: blood, collected from a patient who underwent chemoradiotherapy. This CDR3 is CASSLGGGVTTNTEAFF. The CDR3 DNA reads as TGTGCCAGCAGCTTAGGAGGAGGTGTAACTACGAACACTGAAGCTTTCTTT.